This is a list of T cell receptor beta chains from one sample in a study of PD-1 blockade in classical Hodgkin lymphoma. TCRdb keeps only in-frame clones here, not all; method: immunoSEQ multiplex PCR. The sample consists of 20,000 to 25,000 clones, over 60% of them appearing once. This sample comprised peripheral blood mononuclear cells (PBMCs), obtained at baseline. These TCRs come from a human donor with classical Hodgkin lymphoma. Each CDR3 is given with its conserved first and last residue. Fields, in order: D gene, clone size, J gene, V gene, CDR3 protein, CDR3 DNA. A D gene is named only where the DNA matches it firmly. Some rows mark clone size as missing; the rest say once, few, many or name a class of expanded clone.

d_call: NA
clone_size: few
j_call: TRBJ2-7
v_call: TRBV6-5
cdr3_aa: CASRSSGGLSYEQYF
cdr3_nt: TGTGCCAGCAGAAGTTCAGGGGGGCTCTCCTACGAGCAGTACTTC

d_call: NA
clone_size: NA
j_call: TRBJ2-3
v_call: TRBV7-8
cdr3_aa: CASSLLVPAGTDTQYF
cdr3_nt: TGTGCCAGCAGCTTACTAGTGCCGGCGGGGACAGATACGCAGTATTTT

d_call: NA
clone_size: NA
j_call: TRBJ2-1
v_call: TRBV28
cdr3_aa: CASSSLTLNEQFF
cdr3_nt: TGTGCCAGCAGTTCCCTAACATTAAATGAGCAGTTCTTC

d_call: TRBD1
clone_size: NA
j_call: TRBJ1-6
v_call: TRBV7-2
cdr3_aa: CASRPQGSSYNSPLHF
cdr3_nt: TGTGCCAGCAGACCACAGGGGAGCTCCTATAATTCACCCCTCCACTTT

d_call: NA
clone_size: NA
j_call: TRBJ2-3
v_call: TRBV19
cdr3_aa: CASSKTGPWGTDTQYF
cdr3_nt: TGTGCCAGTAGTAAGACAGGTCCCTGGGGCACAGATACGCAGTATTTT

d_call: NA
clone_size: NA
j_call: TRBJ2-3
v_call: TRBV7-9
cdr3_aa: CASSLAVRGDTQYF
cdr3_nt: TGTGCCAGCAGCTTAGCGGTACGGGGAGATACGCAGTATTTT

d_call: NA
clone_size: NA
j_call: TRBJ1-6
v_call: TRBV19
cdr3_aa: CASSIRGGDSPLHF
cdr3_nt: TGTGCCAGTAGTATTAGAGGGGGGGATTCACCCCTCCACTTT

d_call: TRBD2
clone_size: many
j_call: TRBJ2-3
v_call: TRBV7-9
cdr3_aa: CASTQAEAGGRNTQYF
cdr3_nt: TGTGCCAGCACCCAAGCTGAGGCGGGAGGAAGGAATACGCAGTATTTT

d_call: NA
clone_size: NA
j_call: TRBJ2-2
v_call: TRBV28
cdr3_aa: CASSPPPRAGELFF
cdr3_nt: TGTGCCAGCAGTCCCCCCCCAAGGGCAGGGGAGCTGTTTTTT

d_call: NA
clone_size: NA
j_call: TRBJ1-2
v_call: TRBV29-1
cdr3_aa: CSLGDGNGGYTF
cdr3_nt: TGCAGCCTCGGAGACGGTAATGGCGGCTACACCTTC

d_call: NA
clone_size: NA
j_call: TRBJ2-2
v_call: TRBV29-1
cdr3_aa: CSVRQATNTGELFF
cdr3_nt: TGCAGCGTACGACAGGCTACGAACACCGGGGAGCTGTTTTTT

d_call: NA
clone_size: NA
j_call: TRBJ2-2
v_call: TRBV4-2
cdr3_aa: CASSQDEETGELFF
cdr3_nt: TGTGCCAGCAGCCAAGACGAGGAGACCGGGGAGCTGTTTTTT

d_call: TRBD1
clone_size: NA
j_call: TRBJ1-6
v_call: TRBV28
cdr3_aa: CASSLGDRVGSPLHF
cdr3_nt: TGTGCCAGCAGTTTAGGGGACAGGGTTGGGTCACCCCTCCACTTT

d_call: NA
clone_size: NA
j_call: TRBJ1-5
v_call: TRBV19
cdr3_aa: CASSILGTNQPQHF
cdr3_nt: TGTGCCAGTAGTATCCTCGGCACCAATCAGCCCCAGCATTTT